The 26 T cell receptor beta chains given below trace back to one sample, sequenced in a study of control samples from healthy donors and cancer patients. Libraries were prepared by immunoSEQ multiplex PCR; TCRdb keeps only in-frame clonotypes and omits some of them. The profile shows around 94,000 clones, approximately 90% of them singletons. The sample comprised blood. The receptors shown here come from a woman aged 50 to 60 in good health.

The chain recombines TRBV27 with TRBJ1-2; D is unresolved. The V and J ends lost 6 bases and 4 bases respectively, with 33 bases between them. The germline V gene has CDR1 MNHEY and CDR2 SMNVEV (reference sequence). CDR3 length: 20 residues. This CDR3 is CASSFRTPGQRILFPYGYTF. The CDR3 nucleotides are TGTGCCAGCAGCTTCCGTACCCCGGGCCAACGCATACTGTTCCCCTATGGCTACACCTTC.

The V gene is TRBV9, the J gene TRBJ1-6, with TRBD1 as a possible D gene (6 bases). CDR1 SGDLS and CDR2 YYNGEE come from the germline V gene. V lost 1 base and J lost 9, with 14 bases in between. The CDR3 is 15 residues long. The CDR3 DNA is TGTGCCAGCAGCGTACTTCCATCACAGGGTTCACCCCTCCACTTT. Amino acid sequence: CASSVLPSQGSPLHF.

The chain uses TRBV5-1 and TRBJ2-7; D not certain. V was clipped by 3 bases and J by 2 bases, with 9 bases between them. Looked up from germline, CDR1 is SGHRS and CDR2 is YFSETQ. This CDR3 comprises 13 residues. The CDR3 loop reads CASSSHPAYEQYF. As DNA, the CDR3 is TGCGCCAGCAGCTCCCACCCGGCCTACGAGCAGTACTTC. Combining the CDR3 with reference TRBV5-1 and TRBJ2-7 gives the whole variable domain KAGVTQTPRYLIKTRGQQVTLSCSPISGHRSVSWYQQTPGQGLQFLFEYFSETQRNKGNFPGRFSGRQFSNSRSEMNVSTLELGDSALYLCASSSHPAYEQYFGPGTRLTVT.

This rearrangement joins TRBV19 to TRBJ2-5; 14 bases align to TRBD2. Germline CDR1 reads LNHDA; CDR2 reads SQIVND (reference sequence). The CDR3 covers 16 residues. The V and J ends lost 4 bases and 4 bases, in that order; junction bases with no gene match: 5. The CDR3 here is CASSTGLAGDRETQYF. In DNA, the CDR3 is TGTGCCAGTAGTACGGGACTAGCGGGAGACAGAGAGACCCAGTACTTC.

The V and J genes are TRBV9 and TRBJ2-3, with 14 bases aligning to TRBD2. The ends lost 0 bases at V and 3 bases at J; junction bases unmatched: 3. Germline V gene lookup returns CDR1 SGDLS and CDR2 YYNGEE. CDR3 length: 17 amino acids. CDR3 in DNA: TGTGCCAGCAGCGTAGGACTAGCGGGAGGGCGTACAGATACGCAGTATTTT. This encodes CASSVGLAGGRTDTQYF.

The chain joins TRBV5-1 to TRBJ2-7; 9 bases align to TRBD1. CDR1 is SGHRS, CDR2 YFSETQ, per germline. V shed 5 bases and J 5 bases; nucleotides not matched to a gene: 8. The CDR3 length is 14 residues. In nucleotides, the CDR3 is TGCGCCAGCAGGGAAACAGGGGGCCAAAACGAGCAGTACTTC. Translating gives CASRETGGQNEQYF.

In its sample, this clone was seen a few times. This sequence joins TRBV7-9 and TRBJ1-5; unclear D gene. This CDR3 is 14 amino acids long. V dropped 2 bases and J dropped 5 bases, with 10 bases sitting between them. CDR1 is SEHNR, CDR2 FQNEAQ, per germline (reference sequence). CDR3 amino acids: CASSLTKGYQPQHF. CDR3 sequence (DNA): TGTGCCAGCAGCTTAACCAAGGGCTATCAGCCCCAGCATTTT. Complete variable domain (other parts from reference TRBV7-9 and TRBJ1-5): DTGVSQNPRHKITKRGQNVTFRCDPISEHNRLYWYRQTLGQGPEFLTYFQNEAQLEKSRLLSDRFSAERPKGSFSTLEIQRTEQGDSAMYLCASSLTKGYQPQHFGDGTRLSIL.

The chain recombines TRBV7-2 with TRBJ1-1; D is perhaps TRBD1 (5 bases). Germline assignment: CDR1 SGHTA and CDR2 FQGNSA. The CDR3 length is 15 residues. V gave up 5 bases and J gave up 4 bases, with 17 bases separating them. The chain's CDR3 is CASSPSGGWSTEAFF. The CDR3 DNA reads TGTGCCAGCAGCCCCAGCGGGGGATGGAGCACTGAAGCTTTCTTT. Supplemented by reference TRBV7-2 and TRBJ1-1, the full variable domain reads GAGVSQSPSNKVTEKGKDVELRCDPISGHTALYWYRQSLGQGLEFLIYFQGNSAPDKSGLPSDRFSAERTGGSVSTLTIQRTQQEDSAVYLCASSPSGGWSTEAFFGQGTRLTVV.

This clone was seen a single time. The V and J genes are TRBV10-3 and TRBJ2-7; 15 bases map to TRBD2. Germline assignment: CDR1 ENHRY and CDR2 SYGVKD. CDR3 length equals 16 residues. The J segment lost 5 bases and the V segment lost 2 bases, leaving 4 bases of the junction unmatched. CDR3 sequence: CAISEGLAGGPHEQYF. CDR3 coding DNA: TGTGCCATCAGTGAGGGACTAGCGGGAGGGCCCCACGAGCAGTACTTC.

The CDR3 DNA reads as TGCAGCGTTGCGGGTTCGAGATCTGGGGCCAACGTCCTGACTTTC. This codes for CSVAGSRSGANVLTF. The chain employs TRBV29-1 and TRBJ2-6; no firm D call. This CDR3 has 15 amino acids. V was shortened by 4 bases and J by 1 base, with 11 bases between the two germline ends. Germline loops: CDR1 SQVTM, CDR2 ANQGSEA.

The chain is built from TRBV3-1 (or the pseudogene TRBV3-2) and TRBJ2-7, with TRBD2 matching over 9 bases. Germline loops: CDR1 LGHDT, CDR2 YNNKEL (reference sequence). V shed 0 bases and J 5 bases; nucleotides not matched to a gene: 14. CDR3 size: 18 residues. The CDR3 bases are TGTGCCAGCAGCCAAGACAGTCGGGGCGGGAGGGCCAAAGACGAGCAGTACTTC. Translation gives CASSQDSRGGRAKDEQYF.

V gene TRBV18 combines with J gene TRBJ2-1; 9 bases align to TRBD2. Germline V gene sequence: CDR1 KGHSH, CDR2 LQKENI. V shed 2 bases, J shed 4 bases, and the junction held 12 bases outside the gene matches. The CDR3 runs to 18 residues. DNA for the CDR3: TGTGCCAGCTCACCAATCCGCGGGAGGGCCTACCCGTACAATGAGCAGTTCTTC. Residues: CASSPIRGRAYPYNEQFF.

This clone occurred a few times. The chain employs TRBV4-3 and TRBJ2-5; 8 bases are a match to TRBD2. Germline V gives CDR1 LGHNA, CDR2 YSLEER. The CDR3 is made up of 15 amino acids. V lost 0 bases, J lost 5 bases, and 5 bases stayed unmatched. In DNA form, the CDR3 reads TGCGCCAGCAGCCAAGAACGTGCGGGAGGTGAGACCCAGTACTTC. Its translation is CASSQERAGGETQYF.

This chain uses TRBV29-1 with TRBJ1-2; 11 bases are a match to TRBD1. The CDR3 covers 17 residues. Per the germline V gene, CDR1 is SQVTM and CDR2 is ANQGSEA. With 4 bases clipped from V and 2 bases from J, the junction kept 12 bases outside the gene matches. The CDR3 here is CSVVAGQGAFLNYGYTF. DNA of the CDR3: TGCAGCGTTGTAGCAGGACAGGGGGCCTTTTTAAACTATGGCTACACCTTC.

In this sample, this clone turned up once. The V gene is TRBV5-1, the J gene TRBJ1-5; the match to TRBD1 covers 7 bases. The CDR3 has 16 residues. The germline CDR1 and CDR2 sequences are SGHRS and YFSETQ. Trimming took 4 bases from V and 0 from J; bases not matched to a gene: 7. Written as DNA, the CDR3 is TGCGCCAGCAGCGCCGGGACAGATTCTAGCAATCAGCCCCAGCATTTT. As protein: CASSAGTDSSNQPQHF.

The chain has TRBV5-1 and TRBJ1-6, with unresolved D. The ends were cut back, 0 bases at V and 2 bases at J, with 9 bases in the middle. CDR3 size: 16 residues. The germline V gene encodes CDR1 SGHRS and CDR2 YFSETQ. The CDR3 is CASSLDGKPYNSPLHF. CDR3 sequence (DNA): TGCGCCAGCAGCTTGGACGGGAAGCCCTATAATTCACCCCTCCACTTT.

This rearrangement joins TRBV10-3 to TRBJ1-3, with D unclear. V was cut by 10 bases and J by 0 bases, with 7 bases left in between. The CDR3 sequence is 12 residues long. CDR1 and CDR2 (germline): ENHRY, SYGVKD. The CDR3 here is CASGISGNTIYF. The DNA of the CDR3 is TGTGCCAGCGGGATCTCTGGAAACACCATATATTTT.

V and J are TRBV19 and TRBJ2-2; no firm D call. The CDR3 runs 12 residues. Germline CDR1 reads LNHDA; CDR2 reads SQIVND (reference sequence). V was cut by 1 base and J by 8 bases, with 5 bases left in between. The CDR3 DNA reads TGTGCCAGTAGTATAGTGAGAGGGGAGCTGTTTTTT. Amino acid sequence: CASSIVRGELFF. Full variable domain (remainder filled in from reference TRBV19 and TRBJ2-2): DGGITQSPKYLFRKEGQNVTLSCEQNLNHDAMYWYRQDPGQGLRLIYYSQIVNDFQKGDIAEGYSVSREKKESFPLTVTSAQKNPTAFYLCASSIVRGELFFGEGSRLTVL.

The chain links TRBV6-5 to TRBJ2-7; 8 bases fit TRBD1. Trimming cost V 7 bases and J 6 bases; bases outside gene matches: 11. Germline CDR1 MNHEY, CDR2 SVGAGI. The CDR3 sequence is 14 residues long. Written as DNA, the CDR3 is TGTGCCAGCAAAACACAGGGGGTGAGGGGCGAGCAGTACTTC. Translation: CASKTQGVRGEQYF.

In this sample, this clone turned up once. This chain uses TRBV15 with TRBJ1-1; 7 bases are shared with TRBD1. After removal of 0 bases from V and 4 bases from J, the junction contained 5 bases not matched to a gene. Germline values: CDR1 LNHNV, CDR2 YYDKDF (reference sequence). CDR3 length equals 15 residues. CDR3 sequence: CATSRDFSGGTEAFF. CDR3 nucleotide sequence: TGTGCCACCAGCAGAGATTTTTCAGGGGGCACTGAAGCTTTCTTT.

The genes are TRBV19 and TRBJ1-3; D is possibly TRBD1 (6 bases). The CDR3 loop spans 14 amino acids. Trimming removed 5 bases from V and 1 base from J, with 9 bases in between. Per germline, CDR1 LNHDA and CDR2 SQIVND (reference sequence). In DNA, the CDR3 is TGTGCCAGTAGTGATACAGGGTCTGGAAACACCATATATTTT. Translation gives CASSDTGSGNTIYF.

This clone was detected only a few times. The chain combines TRBV6-2 or TRBV6-3 with TRBJ1-1, with a weak D call TRBD1 (5 bases). This CDR3 region has 14 residues. Trimming shortened V by 0 bases and J by 3 bases, and 8 bases separated the two germline ends. In germline, CDR1 is MNHEY, CDR2 SVGEGT. The CDR3 coding sequence is TGTGCCAGCAGTTACTCTGTAGGGGACACTGAAGCTTTCTTT. Amino acid sequence: CASSYSVGDTEAFF.

This rearrangement joins TRBV10-3 to TRBJ1-2; D not resolved. The germline gives CDR1 ENHRY, CDR2 SYGVKD. The V end was cut by 3 bases, the J end by 8 bases, with 10 bases between. There are 12 residues in the CDR3. The DNA for the CDR3 is TGTGCCATCAGTGATGAGGGTTACGGCTACACCTTC. Its protein product is CAISDEGYGYTF.

The gene calls are TRBV11-1 and TRBJ1-6; 9 bases align to TRBD1. The V segment lost 5 bases and the J segment 9 bases; nucleotides outside the gene matches: 8. The germline CDR1 and CDR2 sequences are SGHAT and FQDESV (reference sequence). The CDR3 is 15 residues long. The CDR3 loop reads CASSGTGMGFSPLHF. The CDR3 DNA sequence: TGTGCCAGCAGCGGGACAGGGATGGGGTTTTCACCCCTCCACTTT.

The rearrangement joins TRBV6-5 to TRBJ1-3; no clear D. The germline gives CDR1 MNHEY, CDR2 SVGAGI. The germline V and J ends were trimmed by 5 bases and 6 bases, with 5 bases remaining between them. The CDR3 totals 11 residues. Here the CDR3 reads CASSRENTIYF. The DNA of the CDR3 is TGTGCCAGCAGTCGGGAAAACACCATATATTTT.

V usage is TRBV28 and J usage is TRBJ2-5; D perhaps matches TRBD2 (6 bases). The CDR3 has 11 amino acids. Trimming pared 6 bases from V and 7 bases from J, leaving 9 bases between. Germline CDR1 MDHEN, CDR2 SYDVKM. The CDR3 sequence: CASRGGGTQYF. Written as DNA, the CDR3 is TGTGCCAGCAGGGGGGGAGGGACCCAGTACTTC.